A selection of T cell receptor beta chains follows, all from one sample in a study of graft-versus-host responses after intestinal transplantation. TCRdb keeps only in-frame clones here, not all; method: immunoSEQ multiplex PCR. This sample yields some 40,000 clones, of which 91% are seen a single time; 2.3% belongs to the top ten. The specimen was PBMCs, collected approximately 310 days after intestinal transplant. Receptor source: a human patient who received an intestinal transplant, so some T cells may come from the graft donor. Each CDR3 is given with its conserved first and last residue. The D gene is left open where the match is weak. Size is omitted from some rows. Given values are once, few, many or a class for expanded clones.

j_call clone_size d_call v_call cdr3_aa cdr3_nt
TRBJ2-1 - TRBD1 TRBV6-8 CASSYGQGTLNEQFF TGTGCCAGCAGTTACGGACAGGGTACCCTCAATGAGCAGTTCTTC
TRBJ2-1 - - TRBV11-2 CASSFGSNEQFF TGTGCCAGCAGCTTCGGAAGCAATGAGCAGTTCTTC
TRBJ2-3 - TRBD2 TRBV11-2 CASSLGPSGPASTDTQYF TGTGCCAGCAGCTTAGGTCCTAGCGGGCCCGCTAGCACAGATACGCAGTATTTT
TRBJ2-7 - TRBD1 TRBV28 CASKRTGTYEQYF TGTGCCAGCAAGCGGACAGGAACCTACGAGCAGTACTTC
TRBJ1-1 - - TRBV5-1 CASSFLGARDGTEAFF TGCGCCAGCAGCTTCCTAGGGGCTCGAGATGGCACTGAAGCTTTCTTT
TRBJ1-5 - - TRBV6-1 CASSPDSSNQPQHF TGTGCCAGCAGCCCCGACAGTAGCAATCAGCCCCAGCATTTT
TRBJ2-7 - - TRBV28 CASSLPVDSYEQYF TGTGCCAGCAGTTTACCCGTTGACTCCTACGAGCAGTACTTC
TRBJ1-5 - - TRBV9 CASSVGPNQPQHF TGTGCCAGCAGCGTAGGACCTAATCAGCCCCAGCATTTT
TRBJ2-7 - - TRBV9 CASSVASGGYEQYF TGTGCCAGCAGCGTAGCTTCAGGAGGCTACGAGCAGTACTTC
TRBJ1-2 - - TRBV5-6 CASSTPTVYGYTF TGTGCCAGCAGCACCCCAACCGTCTATGGCTACACCTTC
TRBJ2-1 once TRBD2 TRBV9 CASSDGTSGRGSSYNEQFF TGTGCCAGCAGCGATGGGACTAGCGGGAGGGGTAGCTCCTACAATGAGCAGTTCTTC
TRBJ2-5 once TRBD2 TRBV29-1 CSVDGTSGGAETQYF TGCAGCGTTGACGGGACTAGCGGGGGGGCAGAGACCCAGTACTTC
TRBJ2-7 - TRBD2 TRBV9 CASSVASGSYEQYF TGTGCCAGCAGCGTAGCTAGCGGCTCCTACGAGCAGTACTTC
TRBJ2-7 - TRBD1 TRBV5-1 CASSSIGGDRAEEQYF TGCGCCAGCAGCTCGATTGGGGGTGACAGGGCCGAAGAGCAGTACTTC
TRBJ2-6 - - TRBV6-5 CASKSGRSGANVLTF TGTGCCAGCAAATCAGGCAGATCTGGGGCCAACGTCCTGACTTTC
TRBJ1-4 - - TRBV18 CASSPNTDEKLFF TGTGCCAGCTCACCAAACACGGATGAAAAACTGTTTTTT